This T cell receptor (beta chain) was identified in a study of OX40 agonist ivuxolimab in advanced cancers. Across the study: Allowance was made for prior anti-PD-1, anti-PD-L1 or anti-CTLA-4 therapy, and about 40% had some.

The CDR3 covers 17 residues. V shed 0 bases and J shed 2 bases, with 17 bases lying between them. Germline values: CDR1 LGHNA, CDR2 YNFKEQ. Sequenced by immunoSEQ multiplex PCR; TCRdb stores in-frame clones only, minus some. The data show 150,000 to 190,000 clones, around 94% seen once. This rearrangement joins TRBV4-2 to TRBJ2-7; unclear D gene. The sample here was CD4+ or CD8+ T cells sorted from blood, taken in a trial of the OX40 agonist ivuxolimab. The source of this sequence is an adult with an advanced solid tumor such as melanoma, head and neck, liver or kidney cancer. The CDR3 coding sequence is TGTGCCAGCAGCCAAGAGAGGTTCCCGGGCATGCCCTACGAGCAGTACTTC. Its protein product is CASSQERFPGMPYEQYF.